These 11 T cell receptor beta chains came from one sample sequenced in a study of T cell responses to AZD1222 COVID-19 vaccine. The data were produced by immunoSEQ multiplex PCR, yet TCRdb's version contains in-frame clones alone and is incomplete. Among 130,000 to 150,000 clones listed, about 90% were seen once. The specimen comprised peripheral blood, sampled on day 0 of AZD1222 vaccination. The source of these receptors is an adult in good health.

This clone was observed at least ten times. The chain has TRBV27 and TRBJ1-5; D might be TRBD1 (5 bases). The CDR3 has 13 amino acids. V was clipped by 7 bases and J by 3 bases, with 10 bases between them. Looked up from germline, CDR1 is MNHEY and CDR2 is SMNVEV (reference sequence). CDR3 nucleotides: TGTGCCAGCAAGGCCAGGGACAATCAGCCCCAGCATTTT. This sequence encodes CASKARDNQPQHF.

The rearrangement links TRBV10-3 to TRBJ2-1; TRBD1 matches 7 bases. The germline V gene has CDR1 ENHRY and CDR2 SYGVKD. The J segment lost 0 bases and the V segment lost 4 bases, leaving 3 bases of the junction unmatched. This CDR3 contains 15 residues. The CDR3 DNA follows: TGTGCCATCAGTGGGACAGGTAGCTCCTACAATGAGCAGTTCTTC. This gives the protein CAISGTGSSYNEQFF.

The chain links TRBV10-3 to TRBJ1-1; weak D call: TRBD1 (5 bases). V lost 3 bases, J lost 5 bases, and 16 bases lay in between. The CDR3 has 15 amino acids. Germline V gene sequence: CDR1 ENHRY, CDR2 SYGVKD. This CDR3 reads CAISDPRITGTEAFF. The DNA of the CDR3 is TGTGCCATCAGTGACCCCCGTATTACAGGAACTGAAGCTTTCTTT.

Of note for this clone: The identical CDR3 is also encoded by other nucleotide sequences in the sample. This chain connects TRBV2 to TRBJ1-2; D gene unclear. This CDR3 is 12 amino acids long. Trimming left V 5 bases short and J 2 bases short, with 6 bases between. Germline V CDR1 and CDR2: SNHLY, FYNNEI. CDR3 sequence reads: CASSTENYGYTF. Here the CDR3 DNA reads TGTGCCAGCAGTACAGAAAACTATGGCTACACCTTC.

V gene TRBV19 combines with J gene TRBJ1-2; tentatively, D is TRBD1 (6 bases). Germline CDR1 is LNHDA and CDR2 is SQIVND (reference sequence). This CDR3 has 13 residues. The V end was cut by 1 base, the J end by 5 bases, with 8 bases between. This CDR3 reads CASSIGQGYGYTF. Here the CDR3 DNA reads TGTGCCAGTAGTATAGGGCAGGGGTATGGCTACACCTTC.

The V call is TRBV3-1 (or the pseudogene TRBV3-2), the J call TRBJ2-7; possibly TRBD2 for D (5 bases). Germline V gene sequence: CDR1 LGHDT, CDR2 YNNKEL (reference sequence). This CDR3 is built from 15 residues. Trimming cost V 1 base and J 2 bases, with 12 bases left between them. CDR3 nucleotides: TGTGCCAGCAGCCAAGGGGGTAGCGAAGCCTACGAGCAGTACTTC. This gives the protein CASSQGGSEAYEQYF.

This sequence joins TRBV19 and TRBJ2-3; D not certain. Trimming stripped 4 bases from V and 6 bases from J, with 14 bases between. In germline, CDR1 is LNHDA, CDR2 SQIVND (reference sequence). The CDR3 runs to 14 residues. CDR3 sequence: CASSTLNFRDTQYF. In nucleotides, the CDR3 is TGTGCCAGTAGTACCCTGAATTTCAGGGATACGCAGTATTTT.

The CDR3 DNA is TGTGCCAGCAGTAGGCGATCAGGGGGCGATCAGCCCCAGCATTTT. It is translated as CASSRRSGGDQPQHF. The genes are TRBV6-6 and TRBJ1-5; TRBD1 agrees at 8 bases. Germline V gene lookup returns CDR1 MNHNY and CDR2 SVGAGI (reference sequence). This CDR3 contains 15 residues. The J segment lost 5 bases and the V segment lost 5 bases, leaving 8 bases of the junction unmatched.

V is TRBV2 and J is TRBJ1-6, with D hard to call. Germline V gene data show CDR1 as SNHLY and CDR2 as FYNNEI. Trimming left V 3 bases short and J 0 bases short, with 9 bases between. The CDR3 runs 16 residues. In DNA, the CDR3 is TGTGCCAGCAGTGAGGGCACGAGCTCCTATAATTCACCCCTCCACTTT. This gives the protein CASSEGTSSYNSPLHF.

This chain joins TRBV3-1 (or the pseudogene TRBV3-2) and TRBJ2-5; unclear D gene. The CDR3 has 14 residues. The V end was cut by 1 base, the J end by 7 bases, with 13 bases between. CDR1 and CDR2 (germline): LGHDT, YNNKEL (reference sequence). CDR3: CASSQGTVTGTQYF. CDR3 in DNA: TGTGCCAGCAGCCAAGGCACAGTAACCGGGACCCAGTACTTC.

The gene calls are TRBV7-3 and TRBJ2-2, with D uncertain. V was clipped by 0 bases and J by 5 bases, with 7 bases between them. The germline V gene has CDR1 SGHTA and CDR2 FQGTGA. The CDR3 is 14 residues long. CDR3 in DNA: TGTGCCAGCAGCTTAACTCCGGGTACCGGGGAGCTGTTTTTT. This gives the protein CASSLTPGTGELFF.